These 15 T cell receptor beta chains were sequenced from one sample in a study of identical twins. Via MiXCR, TCRdb re-called the 5' RACE reads, giving one row per CDR3 protein. Of 700,000 or so distinct CDR3 sequences listed, 8% to 9% were seen once; the top ten hold 0.98%. These records were also assigned to another study, of yellow fever vaccine responses in identical twins.

Sequencing was performed on PBMCs. The receptors come from a woman under 30 in good health.

The chain couples TRBV12-3 or TRBV12-4 to TRBJ2-3; no reliable D call. V was trimmed by 7 bases and J by 3 bases, leaving 8 bases between them. CDR3 length equals 12 residues. CDR3 sequence (DNA): TGTGCCAGCACGGGCCTAACAGATACGCAGTATTTT. Its protein product is CASTGLTDTQYF.

This clonotype came up a few times. The genes are TRBV12-5 and TRBJ2-3; D gene unclear. V lost 5 bases, J lost 5 bases, and 8 bases lay in between. The V gene's germline CDR1 is LGHNT and CDR2 FRNRAP. The CDR3 runs 12 residues. This chain's CDR3 is CASGTTKDTQYF. CDR3 sequence (DNA): TGTGCTAGTGGTACTACGAAAGATACGCAGTATTTT.

V gene TRBV12-3 or TRBV12-4 combines with J gene TRBJ2-5; D is undetermined. The CDR3 is made up of 13 amino acids. Trimming shortened V by 0 bases and J by 6 bases, and 8 bases separated the two germline ends. CDR3 bases: TGTGCCAGCAGTTTAGCGCGTCAAAAGACCCAGTACTTC. This sequence encodes CASSLARQKTQYF.

This chain connects TRBV9 to TRBJ2-1, with 12 bases matching TRBD2. Germline CDR1 SGDLS, CDR2 YYNGEE. CDR3 length: 16 amino acids. Trimming cost V 3 bases and J 7 bases; bases outside gene matches: 8. CDR3 nucleotides: TGTGCCAGCAGCGCTAGCGGGGGGGCCCTTGTAAATGAGCAGTTCTTC. Translated, it gives CASSASGGALVNEQFF.

The rearrangement uses TRBV12-3 or TRBV12-4 and TRBJ2-3; possible D gene TRBD2, 6 bases. Trimming removed 7 bases at V and 2 bases at J, with 10 bases between. There are 13 residues in the CDR3. The CDR3 loop reads CASTSGATDTQYF. The CDR3 DNA is TGTGCCAGCACCTCGGGAGCCACAGATACGCAGTATTTT.

The CDR3 bases are TGCGCCAGCAGCTTGGCCGGGGTAGGACCCTACGAGCAGTACTTC. Translation gives CASSLAGVGPYEQYF. The chain is built from TRBV5-1 and TRBJ2-7; a weak D match, TRBD2 (5 bases). The V gene lost 0 bases and the J gene lost 2 bases, with 12 bases spanning the gap. Germline V gene sequence: CDR1 SGHRS, CDR2 YFSETQ. The CDR3 consists of 15 residues.

The V gene is TRBV10-2, the J gene TRBJ2-7; D unclear. Trimming cost V 6 bases and J 3 bases, with 12 bases left between them. Germline values: CDR1 WSHSY, CDR2 SAAADI. The CDR3 totals 13 residues. CDR3 sequence: CASSADLVYEQYF. The CDR3 bases are TGCGCCAGCAGCGCCGACCTAGTCTACGAGCAGTACTTC.

This clonotype showed up many times. The chain carries TRBV6-5 and TRBJ2-7; D ambiguous. This CDR3 has 14 amino acids. The V end lost 4 bases, the J end lost 5 bases, and 15 bases lay between the germline ends. Germline loops: CDR1 MNHEY, CDR2 SVGAGI. CDR3 amino acids: CASSLSTVMDEQYF. CDR3 nucleotides: TGTGCCAGCAGTTTGTCTACTGTTATGGACGAGCAGTACTTC.

V and J are TRBV12-3 or TRBV12-4 and TRBJ1-2, with D perhaps matching TRBD1 (6 bases). This CDR3 comprises 12 residues. V lost 6 bases and J 6 bases, leaving 11 bases between the germline ends. CDR3 sequence (DNA): TGTGCCAGCAGCTCATACAGGGATGGCTACACCTTC. Residues: CASSSYRDGYTF.

This clonotype was seen only a few times. J is TRBJ2-1 and V is TRBV10-1; 7 bases fit TRBD2. V was pared by 4 bases and J by 5 bases, with 8 bases of the junction left unmatched. Germline assignment: CDR1 WNHNN and CDR2 SYGVQD (reference sequence). This CDR3 has 15 residues. CDR3 in amino acids: CASSAAGAGDNEQFF. In nucleotides, the CDR3 is TGCGCCAGCAGTGCCGCGGGAGCCGGTGACAATGAGCAGTTCTTC.

The chain joins TRBV6-2 or TRBV6-3 to TRBJ2-1; D is possibly TRBD2 (5 bases). The CDR3 is 18 residues long. V shed 2 bases and J shed 3 bases, with 20 bases lying between them. The V gene's germline CDR1 is MNHEY and CDR2 SVGEGT. The CDR3 region has the DNA TGTGCCAGCAGTTACGACGGGATCAACATCGAAAACTACAATGAGCAGTTCTTC. Translation gives CASSYDGINIENYNEQFF.

This clonotype was seen only a few times. The V gene is TRBV13, the J gene TRBJ2-5; unclear D gene. Trimming stripped 5 bases from V and 4 bases from J, with 20 bases between. The CDR3 loop spans 16 amino acids. Per germline, CDR1 PRHDT and CDR2 FYEKMQ (reference sequence). CDR3 bases: TGTGCCAGCAGCAGCCATGGCAGGTCCTCTAGAGAGACCCAGTACTTC. This sequence encodes CASSSHGRSSRETQYF. The full variable domain, rest sourced from reference TRBV13 and TRBJ2-5, is AAGVIQSPRHLIKEKRETATLKCYPIPRHDTVYWYQQGPGQDPQFLISFYEKMQSDKGSIPDRFSAQQFSDYHSELNMSSLELGDSALYFCASSSHGRSSRETQYFGPGTRLLVL.

A few counts support this clonotype. The chain is built from TRBV20-1 and TRBJ2-1; 9 bases match TRBD1. This CDR3 has 16 residues. The trim removed 5 bases at V and 3 bases at J, leaving 11 bases unmatched. Germline V gives CDR1 DFQATT, CDR2 SNEGSKA (reference sequence). CDR3 sequence: CSAVVPWDRDYNEQFF. The CDR3 DNA reads TGCAGTGCTGTAGTACCCTGGGACAGGGACTACAATGAGCAGTTCTTC.

This chain joins TRBV6-4 and TRBJ1-1; no clear D. Trimming took off 4 bases at V and 2 bases at J, with 8 bases between the two ends. The CDR3 has 13 amino acids. Germline values: CDR1 MRHNA, CDR2 SNTAGT. As DNA, the CDR3 is TGTGCCAGCAGTGTAAACAGAAACACTGAAGCTTTCTTT. Translated: CASSVNRNTEAFF.

This clonotype appeared a few times. The chain links TRBV20-1 to TRBJ2-3; D unclear. Per the germline V gene, CDR1 is DFQATT and CDR2 is SNEGSKA (reference sequence). V was trimmed by 6 bases and J by 0 bases, leaving 19 bases between them. CDR3 length equals 16 residues. CDR3 in amino acids: CSAHRRQAGSTDTQYF. The CDR3 DNA reads as TGCAGTGCCCATCGACGACAAGCTGGAAGCACAGATACGCAGTATTTT.